The 32 T cell receptor beta chains below come from one sample, sequenced in a study of shared clonotypes between healthy human individuals (dated by TCRdb to 2018 to 2020). The library was generated by the immunoSEQ multiplex PCR assay. TCRdb stores this immuneACCESS table with in-frame sequences only. Part of the clones is absent; in the studies checked, under half of the shortfall reflects unresolved V genes, and no reason is known for the rest. The table for this sample lists about 490,000 clones; roughly 80% of them were counted only once. The ten largest make up over 9.5% of the sample. Input material: PBMCs. The origin of the receptors is a woman in her thirties or forties in good health. Some clones in this sample may be carry-over from other donors' samples.

Comments on this clone: It is likely a read error: a sequence one base away is far more abundant. V and J are TRBV30 and TRBJ1-3; D not certain. CDR3 length: 12 amino acids. Trimming pared 4 bases from V and 2 bases from J, leaving 6 bases between. CDR1 and CDR2 from the germline V gene are GTSNPN and SVGIG (reference sequence). The CDR3 sequence: CAWNKAGNTIYF. The CDR3, as DNA: TGTGCCTGGAACAAGGCTGGAAACACCATATATTTT.

CDR3 in amino acids: CASSFAQGARMNTEAFF. The CDR3, as DNA: TGTGCCAGCAGCTTTGCACAGGGGGCCCGAATGAACACTGAAGCTTTCTTT. The chain is built from TRBV5-8 and TRBJ1-1, with TRBD1 matching 9 bases. Unmatched junction bases numbered 8, after V lost 2 bases and J lost 0 bases. This CDR3 has 17 residues. Germline assignment: CDR1 SGHTS and CDR2 YDEGEE.

A note on this clone: It is likely a read error: a sequence one base away is far more abundant. Other DNA sequences from this sample encode an identical CDR3 as well. V gene TRBV4-1 combines with J gene TRBJ2-7, with D possibly matching TRBD2 (7 bases). Between the trimmed V and J ends, which lost 3 bases and 7 bases, there was a span of 13 bases. Germline assignment: CDR1 MGHRA and CDR2 YSYEKL. The CDR3 consists of 13 residues. CDR3 coding DNA: TGCGCCAGCAGCCAGGACAGAGCGGGAGAGCAGTACTTC. This encodes CASSQDRAGEQYF.

The V call is TRBV6-5, the J call TRBJ2-7, with 7 bases that match TRBD2. The CDR3 contains 15 residues. Germline V gene lookup returns CDR1 MNHEY and CDR2 SVGAGI. The V segment lost 6 bases and the J segment 5 bases; nucleotides outside the gene matches: 13. The CDR3 loop reads CASRPARRERNEQYF. CDR3 DNA sequence: TGTGCCAGCAGGCCCGCCCGGCGGGAGAGGAACGAGCAGTACTTC.

This clone has only one observation. This chain connects TRBV7-9 to TRBJ1-4; D is ambiguous. Germline V CDR1 and CDR2: SEHNR, FQNEAQ (reference sequence). V gave up 5 bases and J gave up 8 bases, with 12 bases separating them. The CDR3 sequence is 13 residues long. The CDR3 DNA follows: TGTGCCAGCAGCGTGGACGTACGGGAAAAACTGTTTTTT. Its translation is CASSVDVREKLFF.

The gene calls are TRBV7-9 and TRBJ2-1; D remains ambiguous. This CDR3 comprises 16 residues. Trimming removed 3 bases from V and 6 bases from J, with 18 bases in between. CDR1 and CDR2 (germline): SEHNR, FQNEAQ (reference sequence). This CDR3 reads CASSLLALKSVNEQFF. CDR3 DNA sequence: TGTGCCAGCAGCTTGCTGGCACTAAAGTCAGTCAATGAGCAGTTCTTC.

Concerning this clone: This sample includes further DNA sequences coding for the same CDR3. The CDR3 sequence is CASSLYDRDHNEQFF. As DNA, the CDR3 is TGCGCCAGCAGCTTATATGACAGGGATCACAATGAGCAGTTCTTC. The chain carries TRBV5-1 and TRBJ2-1; 7 nucleotides agree with TRBD1. The V and J ends lost 2 bases and 5 bases, in that order; junction bases with no gene match: 7. The CDR3 has 15 amino acids. Per germline, CDR1 SGHRS and CDR2 YFSETQ.

On this clone: A far larger clone is off by one base, so a read error is likely. The chain carries TRBV4-1 and TRBJ1-1, with 8 bases fitting TRBD1. Germline V gives CDR1 MGHRA, CDR2 YSYEKL. This CDR3 is built from 14 residues. CDR3 residues: CANSQVDRGTEAFF. In nucleotides, the CDR3 is TGCGCCAACAGCCAAGTTGACAGGGGCACTGAAGCTTTCTTT.

This clone was seen repeatedly, ten times or more. Different DNA sequences within this sample yield the same CDR3. The gene calls are TRBV10-3 and TRBJ1-2; D ambiguous. Germline V gene sequence: CDR1 ENHRY, CDR2 SYGVKD. The CDR3 consists of 13 residues. V was shortened by 2 bases and J by 0 bases, with 4 bases between the two germline ends. CDR3 in amino acids: CAISEDPNYGYTF. CDR3 sequence (DNA): TGTGCCATCAGTGAGGACCCTAACTATGGCTACACCTTC.

On this clone itself: This sequence is one base from a far larger clone and is likely a read error. Likely a read error: the CDR3 ends without its conserved phenylalanine or tryptophan. V gene TRBV28 combines with J gene TRBJ1-5; D not certain. Trimming removed 2 bases at V and 0 bases at J, with 8 bases between. The CDR3 covers 15 residues. The germline V gene has CDR1 MDHEN and CDR2 SYDVKM. The CDR3 here is CASSLGRLSNQPQHL. DNA of the CDR3: TGTGCCAGCAGTTTAGGCAGGCTTAGCAATCAGCCCCAGCATCTT.

The chain couples TRBV5-1 to TRBJ1-1, with D uncertain. V dropped 1 base and J dropped 5 bases, with 12 bases sitting between them. CDR3 length equals 14 residues. Germline assignment: CDR1 SGHRS and CDR2 YFSETQ. The CDR3 sequence: CASSLSISRTEAFF. The DNA of the CDR3 is TGCGCCAGCAGCTTGTCAATCTCGAGGACTGAAGCTTTCTTT. Full variable domain (outside the CDR3, taken from reference TRBV5-1 and TRBJ1-1): KAGVTQTPRYLIKTRGQQVTLSCSPISGHRSVSWYQQTPGQGLQFLFEYFSETQRNKGNFPGRFSGRQFSNSRSEMNVSTLELGDSALYLCASSLSISRTEAFFGQGTRLTVV.

This sequence joins TRBV10-3 and TRBJ2-2; 9 bases are a match to TRBD2. This CDR3 is 16 amino acids long. Trimming took 7 bases from V and 0 from J; bases not matched to a gene: 6. Germline V gene lookup returns CDR1 ENHRY and CDR2 SYGVKD. CDR3: CAITRTSATNTGELFF. The CDR3, as DNA: TGTGCCATCACAAGGACTAGCGCCACGAACACCGGGGAGCTGTTTTTT.

The genes are TRBV9 and TRBJ1-5, with unresolved D. CDR1 and CDR2 from the germline V gene are SGDLS and YYNGEE. This CDR3 comprises 15 residues. V lost 0 bases and J 0 bases, leaving 7 bases between the germline ends. CDR3 loop: CASSVEGYSNQPQHF. The CDR3 DNA reads TGTGCCAGCAGCGTAGAGGGCTATAGCAATCAGCCCCAGCATTTT.

There are a few counts of this clone. The V call is TRBV6-6, the J call TRBJ2-5, with D hard to call. Germline-derived CDR1 and CDR2 are MNHNY and SVGAGI (reference sequence). Between the trimmed V and J ends, which lost 0 bases and 3 bases, there was a span of 2 bases. The CDR3 contains 12 residues. CDR3 nucleotides: TGTGCCAGCAGTTACTCGAAAGAGACCCAGTACTTC. Translation gives CASSYSKETQYF.

The V and J genes are TRBV6-6 and TRBJ2-2; perhaps TRBD2 as D (6 bases). CDR3 length equals 13 residues. Per germline, CDR1 MNHNY and CDR2 SVGAGI (reference sequence). V was trimmed by 8 bases and J by 6 bases, leaving 13 bases between them. CDR3 residues: CASQTGGSGELFF. CDR3 DNA sequence: TGTGCCAGCCAAACTGGGGGGTCCGGGGAGCTGTTTTTT.

The chain links TRBV27 to TRBJ2-7; 7 bases map to TRBD1. Trimming took 8 bases from V and 1 from J; bases not matched to a gene: 5. Per the germline V gene, CDR1 is MNHEY and CDR2 is SMNVEV (reference sequence). This CDR3 comprises 13 residues. CDR3 in amino acids: CASRGQESYEQYF. CDR3 nucleotide sequence: TGTGCCAGCCGTGGACAGGAGTCCTACGAGCAGTACTTC.

The chain recombines TRBV28 with TRBJ1-5; D gene unclear. Germline CDR1 is MDHEN and CDR2 is SYDVKM. Trimming shortened V by 6 bases and J by 5 bases, and 20 bases separated the two germline ends. This CDR3 is built from 16 residues. The CDR3 loop reads CASRKGPASPDQPQHF. In DNA, the CDR3 is TGTGCCAGCAGGAAAGGGCCGGCTAGCCCCGATCAGCCCCAGCATTTT.

The chain recombines TRBV5-1 with TRBJ1-1; D ambiguous. The length of the CDR3 is 14 residues. Germline loops: CDR1 SGHRS, CDR2 YFSETQ. V gave up 6 bases and J gave up 1 base, with 13 bases separating them. This CDR3 reads CASKAAPENTEAFF. The CDR3, as DNA: TGCGCCAGCAAGGCCGCCCCAGAGAACACTGAAGCTTTCTTT.

V is TRBV7-9 and J is TRBJ2-1, with 14 bases fitting TRBD2. The CDR3 contains 19 residues. The V and J ends lost 0 bases and 6 bases, in that order; junction bases with no gene match: 10. The germline V gene encodes CDR1 SEHNR and CDR2 FQNEAQ (reference sequence). CDR3 DNA: TGTGCCAGCAGCTTAGCGGGGACTAGCGGGAGAAAGGTAGGCAATGAGCAGTTCTTC. Encoded protein: CASSLAGTSGRKVGNEQFF.

Regarding this clone: Since a far larger clone is one base different, this is likely a read error. At the DNA level, this CDR3 is encoded by other sequences in the same sample as well. The chain joins TRBV30 to TRBJ2-1; no clear D. Germline CDR1 is GTSNPN and CDR2 is SVGIG (reference sequence). The CDR3 length is 13 residues. The CDR3 region is CAWSAGPPNEQFF. DNA of the CDR3: TGTGCATGGTCCGCCGGTCCGCCCAATGAGCAGTTCTTC.

This clone has only a few counts. The genes are TRBV11-1 and TRBJ1-1, with D possibly being TRBD1 (6 bases). In germline, CDR1 is SGHAT, CDR2 FQDESV (reference sequence). CDR3 length: 14 residues. Trimming stripped 5 bases from V and 3 bases from J, with 13 bases between. The CDR3 DNA is TGTGCCAGCAGCGACGGACAGCTCTACACTGAAGCTTTCTTT. This sequence encodes CASSDGQLYTEAFF.

The genes are TRBV7-9 and TRBJ2-7, with D possibly TRBD1 on 6 matching bases. V shed 5 bases and J shed 2 bases, with 13 bases lying between them. CDR3 length: 14 residues. The V gene's germline CDR1 is SEHNR and CDR2 FQNEAQ (reference sequence). The chain's CDR3 is CASSPGTTAYEQYF. CDR3 nucleotides: TGTGCCAGCAGCCCTGGGACAACCGCCTACGAGCAGTACTTC.

This clone was seen more than once but under ten times. The chain carries TRBV19 and TRBJ2-4, with D possibly matching TRBD2 (6 bases). This CDR3 contains 14 residues. Germline V gives CDR1 LNHDA, CDR2 SQIVND (reference sequence). V lost 7 bases and J 5 bases, leaving 15 bases between the germline ends. In DNA, the CDR3 is TGTGCCAGTACGGAGGGTATACTCGAAAACATTCAGTACTTC. It codes for CASTEGILENIQYF.

The chain combines TRBV7-9 with TRBJ2-2; TRBD2 aligns across 7 bases. CDR3 size: 17 residues. CDR1 is SEHNR, CDR2 FQNEAQ, per germline (reference sequence). The V segment lost 5 bases and the J segment 6 bases; nucleotides outside the gene matches: 15. CDR3 region: CASSLGRLADNAGELFF. The CDR3 DNA sequence: TGTGCCAGCAGCCTAGGCAGGCTAGCGGATAATGCCGGGGAGCTGTTTTTT.

The rearrangement uses TRBV29-1 and TRBJ2-1, with TRBD1 identical over 9 bases. CDR1 is SQVTM, CDR2 ANQGSEA, per germline. Trimming removed 1 base from V and 6 bases from J; junction bases left unmatched: 1. The CDR3 has 13 amino acids. This chain's CDR3 is CSVEGDRVNEQFF. The CDR3 nucleotides read TGCAGCGTTGAAGGGGACAGGGTCAATGAGCAGTTCTTC.

This chain links TRBV28 with TRBJ2-5; possibly TRBD2 for D (5 bases). The J call may be in error: the DNA end matches TRBJ2-7 better. This CDR3 contains 12 residues. CDR1 is MDHEN and CDR2 is SYDVKM in the germline V gene. This CDR3 reads CASRTGSYEQYF. In DNA, the CDR3 is TGTGCCAGCCGGACGGGATCCTACGAGCAGTACTTC.

This clone was counted once. This chain links TRBV11-2 with TRBJ2-7; D unclear. V lost 4 bases and J 6 bases, leaving 13 bases between the germline ends. The CDR3 extends over 13 amino acids. Germline V gene sequence: CDR1 SGHAT, CDR2 FQNNGV. As DNA, the CDR3 is TGTGCCAGCAGCTCCGGGCCTTCACCCGAGCAGTACTTC. Translating it yields CASSSGPSPEQYF.

The J gene is TRBJ1-2, the V gene TRBV5-4, with a tentative D call TRBD1 (5 bases). V shed 0 bases and J shed 0 bases, with 12 bases lying between them. The germline CDR1 and CDR2 sequences are SGHNT and YYREEE (reference sequence). The CDR3 length is 16 residues. The CDR3 nucleotides read TGTGCCAGCAGCTTGGGGTACAGGCTTACTAACTATGGCTACACCTTC. Protein: CASSLGYRLTNYGYTF.

In this sample, this clone turned up once. The chain links TRBV4-1 to TRBJ2-6, with 7 bases matching TRBD1. The length of the CDR3 is 16 residues. The V and J ends lost 6 bases and 1 base, in that order; junction bases with no gene match: 6. The germline CDR1 and CDR2 sequences are MGHRA and YSYEKL. The CDR3 here is CASRTGVGSGANVLTF. CDR3 in DNA: TGCGCCAGCAGAACAGGGGTTGGTTCTGGGGCCAACGTCCTGACTTTC.

This clone is a singleton in its sample. J is TRBJ1-2 and V is TRBV5-4, with D perhaps matching TRBD1 (5 bases). Trimming left V 3 bases short and J 4 bases short, with 16 bases between. Germline V gene data show CDR1 as SGHNT and CDR2 as YYREEE (reference sequence). The CDR3 sequence is 15 residues long. The CDR3 coding sequence is TGTGCCAGCAGCTCTAGGGGTGGAGGGCTCTATGGCTACACCTTC. Its translation: CASSSRGGGLYGYTF. Drawing the rest from reference TRBV5-4 and TRBJ1-2, the complete variable domain is ETGVTQSPTHLIKTRGQQVTLRCSSQSGHNTVSWYQQALGQGPQFIFQYYREEENGRGNFPPRFSGLQFPNYSSELNVNALELDDSALYLCASSSRGGGLYGYTFGSGTRLTVV.

The chain employs TRBV4-1 and TRBJ1-5; 7 nucleotides agree with TRBD1. V lost 0 bases to trimming and J lost 2 bases; unmatched junction nucleotides: 10. This CDR3 is 18 amino acids long. Germline CDR1 reads MGHRA; CDR2 reads YSYEKL. CDR3 sequence reads: CASSQDLTGRFGNQPQHF. CDR3 nucleotide sequence: TGCGCCAGCAGCCAAGACCTGACAGGGAGGTTTGGCAATCAGCCCCAGCATTTT.

This chain uses TRBV19 with TRBJ1-5, with D possibly being TRBD1 (6 bases). The CDR3 sequence is 15 residues long. Germline V gene sequence: CDR1 LNHDA, CDR2 SQIVND (reference sequence). The germline V and J ends were trimmed by 5 bases and 4 bases, with 15 bases remaining between them. CDR3 sequence (DNA): TGTGCCAGTAGTTTGATAATGGGGGCAAATCAGCCCCAGCATTTT. It translates to CASSLIMGANQPQHF.